The clone carrying this T cell receptor beta chain was picked up one time. The entry originates in a study of CD8+ T cells in alopecia areata. Treatment indicated: oral pan-JAK inhibitor, 5-10 mg twice daily. Those with alopecia areata gave lesional scalp punch biopsies and peripheral blood. Extracted from the samples, RNA was reverse transcribed into cDNA to serve as the sequencing template. Measured with immunoSEQ multiplex PCR; TCRdb has only the in-frame clones, and not every one. Here the sample spans 120,000 or so clones, approximately 60% being singletons. The source is a human donor with alopecia areata. This specimen consisted of CD4+ T cells sorted from blood, obtained at week 4, from a patient treated with tofacitinib.

The CDR3 reads CASSLGTGGFQETQYF. CDR3 sequence (DNA): TGTGCCAGCAGCCTCGGGACAGGGGGTTTCCAAGAGACCCAGTACTTC. The rearrangement uses TRBV11-1 and TRBJ2-5, with TRBD1 matching 11 bases. The CDR3 is 16 amino acids. V lost 5 bases and J lost 1; bases outside the gene matches: 6. CDR1 and CDR2 (germline): SGHAT, FQDESV (reference sequence).